The entry below gives a single T cell receptor beta chain sequence along with its context. This table comes from immunoSEQ multiplex PCR, and its TCRdb copy is limited to in-frame clones, with some not included. Of tens of thousands of clones listed, about 95% were seen once; the top ten hold 3.5% to 4%. The entry originates in a study of control samples from healthy donors and cancer patients. This CDR3 comprises 14 residues. The V and J ends lost 3 bases and 6 bases, in that order; junction bases with no gene match: 3. The germline V gene has CDR1 KGHDR and CDR2 SFDVKD. The receptor was isolated from a man aged 25 to 40 in good health. V gene TRBV24-1 combines with J gene TRBJ1-2, with 10 bases aligning to TRBD1. The sample consisted of blood. In nucleotides, the CDR3 is TGTGCCACCAGTGATACGGGACAGGGGAATGGCTACACCTTC. Translation: CATSDTGQGNGYTF.